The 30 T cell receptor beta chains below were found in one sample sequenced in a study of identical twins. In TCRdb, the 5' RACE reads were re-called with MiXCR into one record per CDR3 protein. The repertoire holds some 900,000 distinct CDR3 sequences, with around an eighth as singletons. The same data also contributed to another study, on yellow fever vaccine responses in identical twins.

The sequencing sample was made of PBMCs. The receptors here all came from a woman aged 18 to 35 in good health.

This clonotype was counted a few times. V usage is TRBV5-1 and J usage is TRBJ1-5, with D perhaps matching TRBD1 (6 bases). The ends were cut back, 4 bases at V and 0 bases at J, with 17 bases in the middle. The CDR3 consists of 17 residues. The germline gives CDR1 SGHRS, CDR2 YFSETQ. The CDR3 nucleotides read TGCGCCAGCAGCCCAACTCCTGGGACATCTAGCAATCAGCCCCAGCATTTT. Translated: CASSPTPGTSSNQPQHF.

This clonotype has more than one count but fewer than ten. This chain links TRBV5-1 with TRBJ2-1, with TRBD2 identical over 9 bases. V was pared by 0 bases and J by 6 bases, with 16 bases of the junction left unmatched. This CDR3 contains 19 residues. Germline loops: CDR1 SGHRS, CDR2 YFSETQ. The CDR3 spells CASSLVGGQGGRAGNEQFF. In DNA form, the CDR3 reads TGCGCCAGCAGCTTGGTTGGTGGTCAGGGCGGGAGGGCTGGCAATGAGCAGTTCTTC.

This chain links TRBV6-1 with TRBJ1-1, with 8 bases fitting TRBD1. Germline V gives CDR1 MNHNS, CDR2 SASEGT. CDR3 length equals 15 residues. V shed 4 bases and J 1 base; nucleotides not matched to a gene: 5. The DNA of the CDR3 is TGTGCCAGCAGTGGAAGACAGGGGCGGAACACTGAAGCTTTCTTT. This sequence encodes CASSGRQGRNTEAFF.

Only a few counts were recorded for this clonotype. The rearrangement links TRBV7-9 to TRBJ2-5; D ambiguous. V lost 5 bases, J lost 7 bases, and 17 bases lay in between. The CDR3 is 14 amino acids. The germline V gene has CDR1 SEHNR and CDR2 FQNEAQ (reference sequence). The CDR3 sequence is CASSPGPSGGTQYF. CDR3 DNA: TGTGCCAGCAGCCCAGGTCCCAGTGGTGGGACCCAGTACTTC. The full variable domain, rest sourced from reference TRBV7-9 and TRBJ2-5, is DTGVSQNPRHKITKRGQNVTFRCDPISEHNRLYWYRQTLGQGPEFLTYFQNEAQLEKSRLLSDRFSAERPKGSFSTLEIQRTEQGDSAMYLCASSPGPSGGTQYFGPGTRLLVL.

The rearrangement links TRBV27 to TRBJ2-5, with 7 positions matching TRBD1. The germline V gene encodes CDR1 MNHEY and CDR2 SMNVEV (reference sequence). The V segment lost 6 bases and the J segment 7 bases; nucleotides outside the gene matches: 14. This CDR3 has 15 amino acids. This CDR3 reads CASRATGAVHGTQYF. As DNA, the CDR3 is TGTGCCAGCAGGGCAACAGGGGCTGTACATGGGACCCAGTACTTC.

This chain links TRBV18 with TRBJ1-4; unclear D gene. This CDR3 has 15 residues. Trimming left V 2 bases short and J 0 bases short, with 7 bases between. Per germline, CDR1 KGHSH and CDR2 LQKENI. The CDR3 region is CASSPMPATNEKLFF. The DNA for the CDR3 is TGTGCCAGCTCACCAATGCCCGCAACTAATGAAAAACTGTTTTTT.

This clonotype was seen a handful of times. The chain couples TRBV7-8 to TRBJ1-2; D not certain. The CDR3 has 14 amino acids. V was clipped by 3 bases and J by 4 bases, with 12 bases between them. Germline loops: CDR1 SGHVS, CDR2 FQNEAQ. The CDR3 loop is CASSFHEGGYGYTF. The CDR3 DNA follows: TGTGCCAGCAGCTTTCATGAGGGAGGCTATGGCTACACCTTC.

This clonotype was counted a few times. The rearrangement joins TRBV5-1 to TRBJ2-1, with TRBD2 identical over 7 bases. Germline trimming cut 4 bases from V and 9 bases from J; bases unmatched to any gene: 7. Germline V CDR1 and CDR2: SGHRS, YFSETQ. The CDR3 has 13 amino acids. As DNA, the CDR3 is TGCGCCAGCAGCACAGCTACTAGCGCTGAGCAGTTCTTC. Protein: CASSTATSAEQFF.

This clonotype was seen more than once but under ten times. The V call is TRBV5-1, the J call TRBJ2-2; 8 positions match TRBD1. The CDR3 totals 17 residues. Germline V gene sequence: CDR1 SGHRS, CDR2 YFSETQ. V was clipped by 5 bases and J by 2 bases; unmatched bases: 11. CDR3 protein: CASRAPRQGRNTGELFF. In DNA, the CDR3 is TGCGCCAGCAGGGCCCCGAGACAGGGGAGAAACACCGGGGAGCTGTTTTTT.

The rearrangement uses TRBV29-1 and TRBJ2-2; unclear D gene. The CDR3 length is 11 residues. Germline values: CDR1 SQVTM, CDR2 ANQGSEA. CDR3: CSTRYSGELFF. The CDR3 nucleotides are TGCAGTACCCGTTATAGCGGGGAGCTGTTTTTT.

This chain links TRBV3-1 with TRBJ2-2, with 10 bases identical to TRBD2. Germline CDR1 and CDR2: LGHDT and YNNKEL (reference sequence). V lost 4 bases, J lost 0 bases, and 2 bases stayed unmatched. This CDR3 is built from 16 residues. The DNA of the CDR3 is TGTGCCAGCAGCCGAACTAGCGGGACGAACACCGGGGAGCTGTTTTTT. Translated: CASSRTSGTNTGELFF.

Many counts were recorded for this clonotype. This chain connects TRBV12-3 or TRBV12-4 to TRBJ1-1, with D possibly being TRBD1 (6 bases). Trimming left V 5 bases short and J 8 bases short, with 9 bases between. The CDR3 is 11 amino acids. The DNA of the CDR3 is TGTGCCAGCAGTAAAGGGACAGAAGCTTTCTTT. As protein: CASSKGTEAFF.

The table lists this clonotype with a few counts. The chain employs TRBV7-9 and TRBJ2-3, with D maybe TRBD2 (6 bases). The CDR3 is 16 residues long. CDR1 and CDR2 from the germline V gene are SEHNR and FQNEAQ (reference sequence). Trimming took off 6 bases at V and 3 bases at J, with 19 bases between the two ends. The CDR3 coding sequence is TGTGCCAGCAGTATCGCGGGGAGCGGTGGGACAGATACGCAGTATTTT. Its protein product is CASSIAGSGGTDTQYF.

CDR3 sequence: CASSERQGPYNEQFF. CDR3 DNA: TGTGCCAGCAGTGAACGACAGGGCCCCTACAATGAGCAGTTCTTC. J is TRBJ2-1 and V is TRBV28; 7 bases match TRBD1. The V segment lost 5 bases and the J segment 2 bases; nucleotides outside the gene matches: 6. The CDR3 is made up of 15 amino acids. Germline V lookup: CDR1 MDHEN, CDR2 SYDVKM.

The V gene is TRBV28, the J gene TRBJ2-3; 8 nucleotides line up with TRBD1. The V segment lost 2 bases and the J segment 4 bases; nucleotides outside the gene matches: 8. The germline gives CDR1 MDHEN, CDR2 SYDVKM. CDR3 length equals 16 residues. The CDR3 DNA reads TGTGCCAGCAGTTTACTTTGGCAGGGGGCGGCAGATACGCAGTATTTT. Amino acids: CASSLLWQGAADTQYF.

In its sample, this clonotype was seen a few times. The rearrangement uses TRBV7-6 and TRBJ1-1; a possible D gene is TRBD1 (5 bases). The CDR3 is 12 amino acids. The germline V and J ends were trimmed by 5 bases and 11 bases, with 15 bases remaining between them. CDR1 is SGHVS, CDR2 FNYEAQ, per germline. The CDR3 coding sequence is TGTGCCAGCAGCCCCTTCGGGGGTTCGGCTTTCTTT. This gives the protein CASSPFGGSAFF.

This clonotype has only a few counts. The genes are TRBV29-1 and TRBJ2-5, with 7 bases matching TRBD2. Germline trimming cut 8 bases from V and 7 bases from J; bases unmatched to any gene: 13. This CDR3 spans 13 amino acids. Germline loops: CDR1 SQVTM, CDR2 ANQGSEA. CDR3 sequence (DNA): TGCAGCTCTAGACGGGGGGATAGGACGACCCAGTACTTC. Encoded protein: CSSRRGDRTTQYF.

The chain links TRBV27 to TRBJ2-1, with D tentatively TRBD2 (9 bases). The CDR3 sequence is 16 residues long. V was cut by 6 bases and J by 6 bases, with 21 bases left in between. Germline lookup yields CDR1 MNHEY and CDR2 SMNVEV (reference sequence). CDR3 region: CASSRRGLSGSNEQFF. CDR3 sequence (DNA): TGTGCCAGCAGCCGCAGGGGGCTTAGCGGGAGCAATGAGCAGTTCTTC.

Here the CDR3 reads CATSDPPGGANTGELFF. The CDR3 DNA is TGTGCCACCAGTGATCCCCCCGGCGGTGCGAACACCGGGGAGCTGTTTTTT. The chain is built from TRBV24-1 and TRBJ2-2; no clear D. Per germline, CDR1 KGHDR and CDR2 SFDVKD. The CDR3 sequence is 17 residues long. V shed 3 bases and J shed 0 bases, with 13 bases lying between them.

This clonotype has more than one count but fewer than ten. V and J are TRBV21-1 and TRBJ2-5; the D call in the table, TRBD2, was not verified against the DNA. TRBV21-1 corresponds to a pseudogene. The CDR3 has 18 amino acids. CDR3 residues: CASSKSSGRATYQETQYF. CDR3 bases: TGTGCCAGCAGCAAATCTAGCGGGAGAGCCACGTACCAAGAGACCCAGTACTTC.

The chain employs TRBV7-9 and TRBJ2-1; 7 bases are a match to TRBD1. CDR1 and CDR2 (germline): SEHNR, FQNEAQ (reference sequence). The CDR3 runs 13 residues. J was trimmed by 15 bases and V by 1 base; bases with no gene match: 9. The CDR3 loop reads CASSLDPHWDRFF. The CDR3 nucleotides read TGTGCCAGCAGCTTAGACCCTCACTGGGACAGGTTCTTC.

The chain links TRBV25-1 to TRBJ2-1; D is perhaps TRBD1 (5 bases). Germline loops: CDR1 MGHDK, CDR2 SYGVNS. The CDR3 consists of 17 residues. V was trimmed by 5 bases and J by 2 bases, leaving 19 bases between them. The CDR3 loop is CASSSPLGPLPYNEQFF. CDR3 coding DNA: TGTGCCAGCAGTTCTCCCCTGGGGCCGTTGCCCTACAATGAGCAGTTCTTC. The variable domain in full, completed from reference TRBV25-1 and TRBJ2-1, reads EADIYQTPRYLVIGTGKKITLECSQTMGHDKMYWYQQDPGMELHLIHYSYGVNSTEKGDLSSESTVSRIRTEHFPLTLESARPSHTSQYLCASSSPLGPLPYNEQFFGPGTRLTVL.

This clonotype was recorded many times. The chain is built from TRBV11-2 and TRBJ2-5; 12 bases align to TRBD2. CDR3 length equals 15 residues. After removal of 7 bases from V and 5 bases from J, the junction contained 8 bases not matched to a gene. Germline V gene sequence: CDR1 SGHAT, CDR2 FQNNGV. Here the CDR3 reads CASTPTSGGGETQYF. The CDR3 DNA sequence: TGTGCCAGCACCCCGACTAGCGGGGGTGGGGAGACCCAGTACTTC. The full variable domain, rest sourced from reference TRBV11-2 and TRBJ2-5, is EAGVAQSPRYKIIEKRQSVAFWCNPISGHATLYWYQQILGQGPKLLIQFQNNGVVDDSQLPKDRFSAERLKGVDSTLKIQPAKLEDSAVYLCASTPTSGGGETQYFGPGTRLLVL.

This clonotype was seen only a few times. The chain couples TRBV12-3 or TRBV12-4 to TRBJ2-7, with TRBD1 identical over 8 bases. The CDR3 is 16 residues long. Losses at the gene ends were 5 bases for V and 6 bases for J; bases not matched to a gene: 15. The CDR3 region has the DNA TGTGCCAGCAGTACTGATACCGGGACAGGCTTCCCCGAGCAGTACTTC. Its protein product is CASSTDTGTGFPEQYF.

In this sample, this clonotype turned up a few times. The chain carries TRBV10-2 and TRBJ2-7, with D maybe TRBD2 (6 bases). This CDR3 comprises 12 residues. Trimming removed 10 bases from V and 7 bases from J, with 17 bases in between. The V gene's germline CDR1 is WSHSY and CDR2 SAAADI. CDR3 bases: TGCGCCATCCCAACCGAGGGAGGAGAGCAGTACGTC. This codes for CAIPTEGGEQYV.

The CDR3 is CASSLNLQAYGYTF. CDR3 DNA: TGTGCCAGCAGCTTGAATCTTCAGGCCTATGGCTACACCTTC. This chain connects TRBV5-6 to TRBJ1-2; no firm D call. This CDR3 spans 14 amino acids. Germline V CDR1 and CDR2: SGHDT, YYEEEE. Between the trimmed V and J ends, which lost 1 base and 4 bases, there was a span of 11 bases.

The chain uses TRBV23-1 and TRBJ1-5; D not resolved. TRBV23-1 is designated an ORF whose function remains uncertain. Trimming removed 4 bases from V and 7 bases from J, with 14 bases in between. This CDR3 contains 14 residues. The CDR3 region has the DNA TGCGCCAGCAGTCCCCTCCCCTGTGGCCAGCCCCAGCATTTT. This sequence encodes CASSPLPCGQPQHF.

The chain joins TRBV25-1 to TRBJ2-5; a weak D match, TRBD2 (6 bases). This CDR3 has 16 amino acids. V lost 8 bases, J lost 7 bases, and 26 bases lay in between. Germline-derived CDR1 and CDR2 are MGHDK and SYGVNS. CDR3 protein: CASRGSGRTRSGTQYF. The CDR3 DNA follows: TGTGCCAGCCGTGGATCCGGGAGAACTCGCTCGGGGACCCAGTACTTC.

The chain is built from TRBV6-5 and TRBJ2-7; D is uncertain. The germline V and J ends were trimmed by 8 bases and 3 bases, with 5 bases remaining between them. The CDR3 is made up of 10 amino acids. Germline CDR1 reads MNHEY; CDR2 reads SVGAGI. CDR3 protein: CASGFYEQYF. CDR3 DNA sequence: TGTGCCAGCGGATTCTACGAGCAGTACTTC.

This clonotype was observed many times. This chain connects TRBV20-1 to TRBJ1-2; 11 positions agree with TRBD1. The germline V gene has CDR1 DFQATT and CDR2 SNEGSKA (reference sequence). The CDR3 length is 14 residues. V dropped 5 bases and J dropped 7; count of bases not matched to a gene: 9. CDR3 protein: CSAARTGGASGYTF. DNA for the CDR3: TGCAGTGCTGCCCGGACAGGGGGCGCAAGTGGCTACACCTTC.